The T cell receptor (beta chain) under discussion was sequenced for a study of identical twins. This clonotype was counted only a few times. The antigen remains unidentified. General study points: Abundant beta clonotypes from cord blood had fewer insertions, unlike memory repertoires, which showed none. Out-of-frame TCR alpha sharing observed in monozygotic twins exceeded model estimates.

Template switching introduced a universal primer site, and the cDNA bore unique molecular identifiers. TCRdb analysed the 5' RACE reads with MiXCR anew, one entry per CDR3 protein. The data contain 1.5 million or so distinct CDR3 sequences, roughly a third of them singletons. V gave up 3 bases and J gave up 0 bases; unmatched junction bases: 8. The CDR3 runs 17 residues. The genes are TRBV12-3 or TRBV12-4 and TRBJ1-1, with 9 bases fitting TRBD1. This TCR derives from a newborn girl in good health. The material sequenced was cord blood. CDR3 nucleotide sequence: TGTGCCAGCAGTTTGTGGGGACAGGGTCCCATGAACACTGAAGCTTTCTTT. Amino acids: CASSLWGQGPMNTEAFF.